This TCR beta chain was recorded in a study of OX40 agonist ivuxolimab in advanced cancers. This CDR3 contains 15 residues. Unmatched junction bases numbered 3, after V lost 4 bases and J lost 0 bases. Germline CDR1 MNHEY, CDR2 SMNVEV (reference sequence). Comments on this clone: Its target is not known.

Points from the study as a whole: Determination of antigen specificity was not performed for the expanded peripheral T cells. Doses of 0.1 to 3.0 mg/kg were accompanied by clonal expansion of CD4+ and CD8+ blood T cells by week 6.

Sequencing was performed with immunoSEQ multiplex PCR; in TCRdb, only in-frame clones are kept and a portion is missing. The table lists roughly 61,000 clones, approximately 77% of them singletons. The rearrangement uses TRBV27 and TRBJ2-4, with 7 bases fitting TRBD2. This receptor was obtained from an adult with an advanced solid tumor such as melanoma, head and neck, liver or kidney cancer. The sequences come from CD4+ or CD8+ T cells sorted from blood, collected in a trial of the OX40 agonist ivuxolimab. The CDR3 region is CASSSSGGAKNIQYF. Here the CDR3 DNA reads TGTGCCAGCAGTTCGTCGGGAGGAGCCAAAAACATTCAGTACTTC.